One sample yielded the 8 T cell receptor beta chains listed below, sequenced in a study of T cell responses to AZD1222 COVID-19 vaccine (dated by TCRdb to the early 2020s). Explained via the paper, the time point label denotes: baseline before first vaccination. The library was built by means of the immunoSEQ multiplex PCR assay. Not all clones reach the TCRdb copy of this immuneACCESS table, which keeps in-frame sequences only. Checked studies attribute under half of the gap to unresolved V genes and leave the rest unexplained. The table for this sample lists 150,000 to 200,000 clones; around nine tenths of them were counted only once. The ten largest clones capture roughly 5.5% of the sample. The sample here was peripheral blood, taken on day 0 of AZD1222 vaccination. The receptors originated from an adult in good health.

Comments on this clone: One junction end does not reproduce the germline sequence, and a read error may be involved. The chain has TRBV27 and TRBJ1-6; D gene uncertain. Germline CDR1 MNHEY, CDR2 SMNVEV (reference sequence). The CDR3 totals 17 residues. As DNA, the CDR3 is TGTGCCAGCAGATTATCGCGGCAGGTCCACTATAATTCACCCCTCCACTTT. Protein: CASRLSRQVHYNSPLHF.

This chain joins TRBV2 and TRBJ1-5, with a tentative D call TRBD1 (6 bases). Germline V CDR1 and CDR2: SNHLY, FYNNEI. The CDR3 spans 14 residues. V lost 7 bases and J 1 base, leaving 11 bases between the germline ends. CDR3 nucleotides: TGTGCCAGCAAGGGGGGCGCCAGCAATCAGCCCCAGCATTTT. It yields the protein CASKGGASNQPQHF.

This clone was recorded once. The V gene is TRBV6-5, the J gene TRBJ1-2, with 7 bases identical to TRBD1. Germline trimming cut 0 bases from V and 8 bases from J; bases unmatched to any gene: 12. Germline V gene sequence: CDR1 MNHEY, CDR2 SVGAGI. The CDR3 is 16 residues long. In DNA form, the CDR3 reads TGTGCCAGCAGTTACTCATCCGGGACAGAAACTATGGGCTACACCTTC. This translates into CASSYSSGTETMGYTF.

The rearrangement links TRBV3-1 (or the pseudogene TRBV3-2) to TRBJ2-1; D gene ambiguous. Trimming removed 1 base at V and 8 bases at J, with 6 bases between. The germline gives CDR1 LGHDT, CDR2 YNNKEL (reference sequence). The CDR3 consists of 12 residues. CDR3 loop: CASSQVYYEQFF. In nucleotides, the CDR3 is TGTGCCAGCAGCCAAGTTTACTATGAGCAGTTCTTC.

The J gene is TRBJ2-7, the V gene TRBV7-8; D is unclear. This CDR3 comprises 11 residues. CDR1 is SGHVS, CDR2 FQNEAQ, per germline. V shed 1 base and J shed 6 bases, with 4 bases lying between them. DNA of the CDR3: TGTGCCAGCAGCTTAGTAGGCGAGCAGTACTTC. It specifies CASSLVGEQYF.

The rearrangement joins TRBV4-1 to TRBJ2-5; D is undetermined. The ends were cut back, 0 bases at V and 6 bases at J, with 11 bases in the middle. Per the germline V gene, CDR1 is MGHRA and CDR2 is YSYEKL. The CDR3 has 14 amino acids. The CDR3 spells CASSQDIGKQTQYF. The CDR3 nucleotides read TGCGCCAGCAGCCAAGACATAGGGAAGCAGACCCAGTACTTC.

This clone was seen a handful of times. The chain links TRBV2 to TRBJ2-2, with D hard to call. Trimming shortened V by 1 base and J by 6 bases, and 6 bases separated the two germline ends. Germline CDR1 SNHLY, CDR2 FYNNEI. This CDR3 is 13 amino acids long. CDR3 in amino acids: CASSEVKSGELFF. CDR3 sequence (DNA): TGTGCCAGCAGTGAAGTAAAGTCCGGGGAGCTGTTTTTT.

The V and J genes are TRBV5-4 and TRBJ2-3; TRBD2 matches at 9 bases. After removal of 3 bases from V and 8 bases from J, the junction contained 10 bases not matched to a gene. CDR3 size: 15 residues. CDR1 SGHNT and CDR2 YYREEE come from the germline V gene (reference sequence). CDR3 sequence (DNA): TGTGCCAGCAGCTGGACCGGGACTAGCCTGGGTACGCAGTATTTT. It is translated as CASSWTGTSLGTQYF.